A few counts support the clone carrying this T cell receptor (beta chain). The record originates from a study of patients and donors after allogeneic stem cell transplantation. Each CDR3 protein gets one entry after TCRdb re-called the RT-PCR reads with MiXCR. This sample has over 150,000 distinct CDR3 sequences, with less than 45% found just once. Per germline, CDR1 SGHTS and CDR2 YDEGEE. Between the trimmed V and J ends, which lost 2 bases and 5 bases, there was a span of 13 bases. The CDR3 consists of 14 residues. Sequencing used blood, either unsorted or a sorted T cell fraction (not recorded which). The chain couples TRBV5-8 to TRBJ1-1, with D uncertain. The receptor was isolated from a human donor who was either an allogeneic HSCT recipient or a stem cell or donor lymphocyte infusion donor (not recorded which). It is not recorded whose cells these are; they may come from a transplant donor. CDR3 protein: CASSFGDLLTEAFF. The DNA for the CDR3 is TGTGCCAGCAGCTTTGGGGATTTGTTAACTGAAGCTTTCTTT.